The T cell receptor beta chain under discussion was sequenced for a study of T cell repertoires in cytomegalovirus infection. CDR1 and CDR2 from the germline V gene are LNHNV and YYDKDF (reference sequence). The V end lost 5 bases, the J end lost 10 bases, and 13 bases lay between the germline ends. This CDR3 contains 12 residues. TCRdb re-called the reads through MiXCR, storing one row per CDR3 protein. The profile shows about 530,000 distinct CDR3 sequences, about 25% of them singletons. The receptor comes from a human donor in good health (CMV status not recorded). Some clones in this sample may be carry-over from other donors' samples. This rearrangement joins TRBV15 to TRBJ2-3; possible D gene TRBD1, 6 bases. What was sequenced was PBMCs. CDR3 sequence: CATSETGSAQYF. As DNA, the CDR3 is TGTGCCACCAGCGAAACAGGGTCGGCGCAGTATTTT.